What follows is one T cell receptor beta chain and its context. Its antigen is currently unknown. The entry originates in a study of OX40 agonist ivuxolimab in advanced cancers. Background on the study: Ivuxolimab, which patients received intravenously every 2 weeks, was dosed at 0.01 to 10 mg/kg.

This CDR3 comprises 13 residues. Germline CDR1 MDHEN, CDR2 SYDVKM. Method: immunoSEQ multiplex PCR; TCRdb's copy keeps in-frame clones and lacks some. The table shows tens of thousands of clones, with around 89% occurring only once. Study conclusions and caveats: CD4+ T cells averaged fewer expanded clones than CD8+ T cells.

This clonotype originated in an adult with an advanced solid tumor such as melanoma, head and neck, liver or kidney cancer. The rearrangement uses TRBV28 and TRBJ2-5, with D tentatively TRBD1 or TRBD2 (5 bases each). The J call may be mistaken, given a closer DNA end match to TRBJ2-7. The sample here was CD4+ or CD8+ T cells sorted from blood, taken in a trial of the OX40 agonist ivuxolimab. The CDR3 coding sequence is TGTGCCAGCAGTTTCGGGACGGTCTACGAGCAGTACTTC. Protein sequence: CASSFGTVYEQYF.